A selection of T cell receptor beta chains follows, all from one sample in a study of CD8 T cells in Susac syndrome. A single record per CDR3 protein comes from TCRdb applying MiXCR to the immunoSEQ multiplex PCR reads. The sample lists 330,000 or so distinct CDR3 sequences, approximately 85% seen once, with roughly 0.22% in the top ten. The sample was CD8+ T cells from PBMCs. The receptors originated from a human donor with multiple sclerosis. Each CDR3 is given without its conserved first and last residue.

>12|TRBJ1-2|TRBV27
ASSLDIEAYGYT
>13|TRBJ2-1|TRBV19
ASSIAGISYNEQF
>14|TRBJ2-1|TRBV3-1
ASSQRLAGIYNEQF
>13|TRBJ2-1|TRBV7-2
ASSAPGTSGDEQF
>15|TRBJ2-1|TRBV29-1
SVEGVTSGSQDNEQF
>16|TRBJ2-7|TRBV6-2/TRBV6-3
ASSYDETLTGSTYEQY
>14|TRBJ1-2|TRBV28
ASSLIGQGVDYGYT
>12|TRBJ1-2|TRBV19
ASSISGGVDGYT
>13|TRBJ1-1|TRBV5-1
ASSLARGMNTEAF
>14|TRBJ2-7|TRBV5-5
ASSLAAAGLSYEQY
>10|TRBJ2-1|TRBV6-6
ASSSLLNEQF
>10|TRBJ2-5|TRBV2
ARGQGQETQY
>10|TRBJ1-2|TRBV28
ASSSGAYGYT
>15|TRBJ1-2|TRBV12-2
ASRLRWTPRRTYGYT
>13|TRBJ1-1|TRBV15
ATSRVKGFGTEAF
>11|TRBJ2-5|TRBV6-5
ASSWDPNETQY
>10|TRBJ1-1|TRBV7-9
ASSLDDSPVG
>10|TRBJ2-7|TRBV20-1
SWTSGNHEQY
>14|TRBJ2-7|TRBV3-1
ASSQDRGTGSYEQY
>12|TRBJ2-7|TRBV5-6
ASSFRQGFHEQY
>16|TRBJ2-2|TRBV15
ATSRSIPRRPNTGELF
>13|TRBJ1-2|TRBV6-5
ASSYLSTGGYGYT
>14|TRBJ1-2|TRBV27
ASSELSGYRGNGYT
>15|TRBJ2-5|TRBV11-2
ASSLGRASGLQETQY
>13|TRBJ2-2|TRBV7-6
ASSLTGVWTGELF
>10|TRBJ2-1|TRBV19
ASSKNQHEQF
>14|TRBJ2-3|TRBV11-2
ASSPGLTPNTDTQY
>13|TRBJ2-1|TRBV20-1
SATASGDYYNEQF